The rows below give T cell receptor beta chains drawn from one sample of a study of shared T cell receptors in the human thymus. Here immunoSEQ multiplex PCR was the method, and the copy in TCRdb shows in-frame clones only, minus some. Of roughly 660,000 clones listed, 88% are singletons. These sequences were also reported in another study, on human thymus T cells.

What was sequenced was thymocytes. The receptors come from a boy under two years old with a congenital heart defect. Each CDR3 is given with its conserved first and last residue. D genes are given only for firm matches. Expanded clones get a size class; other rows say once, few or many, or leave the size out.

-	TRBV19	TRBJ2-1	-	TGTGCCAGTAGATACAGGGTCGGCTACAATGAGCAGTTCTTC	CASRYRVGYNEQFF
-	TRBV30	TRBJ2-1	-	TGTGCCTGGAAACCGGGAGTATTGTTCGCTGAGCAGTTCTTC	CAWKPGVLFAEQFF
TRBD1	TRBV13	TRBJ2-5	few	TGTGCCAGCAGCTCATACAGGGGGCCCCTCCAAGAGACCCAGTACTTC	CASSSYRGPLQETQYF
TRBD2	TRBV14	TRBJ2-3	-	TGTGCCAGCAGCCAAGACCTAGCGGTAAATCTCACAGATACGCAGTATTTT	CASSQDLAVNLTDTQYF
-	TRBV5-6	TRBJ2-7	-	TGTGCCAGCAGCTTGGATGGCTCCCTGAACCACGAGCAGTACTTC	CASSLDGSLNHEQYF
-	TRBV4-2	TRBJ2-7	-	TGTGCCAGCAGCCAAGGATATCAGGCTTCCTACGAGCAGTACTTC	CASSQGYQASYEQYF
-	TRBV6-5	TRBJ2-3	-	TGTGCCAGCAGCACAGGGTGGGCAGATACGCAGTATTTT	CASSTGWADTQYF
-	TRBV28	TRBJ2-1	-	TGTGCCAGCAGGCTGTTAGCGACCCCGTACAATGAGCAGTTCTTC	CASRLLATPYNEQFF
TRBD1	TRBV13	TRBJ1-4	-	TGTGCCAGCAGCTTCAGAAGGACAGGGGGAAAACTGTTTTTT	CASSFRRTGGKLFF
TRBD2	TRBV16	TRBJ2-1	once	TGTGCCAGCAGCCAATCGGTGGGACTAGCGGGAAACAATGAGCAGTTCTTC	CASSQSVGLAGNNEQFF
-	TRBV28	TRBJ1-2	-	TGTGCCAGCAGTTTGGACAGACCTAACTATGGCTACACCTTC	CASSLDRPNYGYTF
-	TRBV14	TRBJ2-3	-	TGTGCCAGCAGCCAGGTCAGGGGTGCAGATACGCAGTATTTT	CASSQVRGADTQYF
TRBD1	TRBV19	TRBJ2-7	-	TGTGCCAGTAGTATGGTGGGACAGATCTACGAGCAGTACTTC	CASSMVGQIYEQYF
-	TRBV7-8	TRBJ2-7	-	TGTGCCAGCAGCTTAGTCGCCAGGGCGAACTCCTACGAGCAGTACTTC	CASSLVARANSYEQYF
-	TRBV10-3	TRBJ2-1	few	TGTGCCATCAGTGCAGGGCAGAACAATGAGCAGTTCTTC	CAISAGQNNEQFF
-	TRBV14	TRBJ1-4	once	TGTGCCAGCAGCCAAGATCGGAGGGGACCAGGAGGTGAAAAACTGTTTTTT	CASSQDRRGPGGEKLFF
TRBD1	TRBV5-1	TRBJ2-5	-	TGCGCCAGCAGCTTGGGTGGCAGGGGGCAAGAGACCCAGTACTTC	CASSLGGRGQETQYF
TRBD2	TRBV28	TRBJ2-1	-	TGTGCCAGCAGTTCCTGGACTAGCGGGACCTCCTACAATGAGCAGTTCTTC	CASSSWTSGTSYNEQFF
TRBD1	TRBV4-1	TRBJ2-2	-	TGCGCCAGCAGCCCAGGGGGCCTCGGTACAGGGGAGCTGTTTTTT	CASSPGGLGTGELFF
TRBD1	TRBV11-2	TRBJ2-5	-	TGTGCCAGCAGCCTAGTCCCTGGGACAGGGTTTAAGACCCAGTACTTC	CASSLVPGTGFKTQYF
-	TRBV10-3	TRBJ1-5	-	TGTGCCATCAGTGAGTCAACGACAGTTAGCAATCAGCCCCAGCATTTT	CAISESTTVSNQPQHF
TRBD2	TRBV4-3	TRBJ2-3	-	TGCGCCAGCAGCCAAGATGGCCTAGCGGGAGGGCCGGGTACGCAGTATTTT	CASSQDGLAGGPGTQYF
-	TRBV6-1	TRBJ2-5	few	TGTGCCAGCAGTGAAGAATGGGCCTACCAAGAGACCCAGTACTTC	CASSEEWAYQETQYF
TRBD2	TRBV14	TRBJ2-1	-	TGTGCCAGCAGCCGACCCGGGACTAGCGTCTCCTACAATGAGCAGTTCTTC	CASSRPGTSVSYNEQFF
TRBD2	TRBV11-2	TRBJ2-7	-	TGTGCCAGCAGCCCCGAGGGTGGTAGCGGGAGGGCATTGTACGAGCAGTACTTC	CASSPEGGSGRALYEQYF
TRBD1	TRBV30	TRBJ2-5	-	TGTGCCTGGAGTGTATACAGGACAGGGGATTTCCAAGAGACCCAGTACTTC	CAWSVYRTGDFQETQYF
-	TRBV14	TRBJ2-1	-	TGTGCCAGCAGCCAAGGGGCAGTTTACAATGAGCAGTTCTTC	CASSQGAVYNEQFF
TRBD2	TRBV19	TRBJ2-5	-	TGTGCCAGTAGTATCCCCACTAGCGGGAGAGATTCAGAGACCCAGTACTTC	CASSIPTSGRDSETQYF
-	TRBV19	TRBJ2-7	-	TGTGCCTGCTCCCCGGGACTAGGGGGCGGCGAGCAGTACTTC	CACSPGLGGGEQYF
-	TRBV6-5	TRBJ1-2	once	TGTGCCAGCACCTTCCGTCGGGGGGCTAGCTATGGCTACACCTTC	CASTFRRGASYGYTF
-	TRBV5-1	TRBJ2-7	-	TGCGCCAGCAGTATTACAGGGTCCGAGCAGTACTTC	CASSITGSEQYF
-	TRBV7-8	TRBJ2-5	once	TGTGCCAGCAGCTTAGGCGAGGCGGGGTCGGGGGAGACCCAGTACTTC	CASSLGEAGSGETQYF
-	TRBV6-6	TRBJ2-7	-	TGTGCCAGCAGTTACGTGGGATGCAGGGGGGTTTACGAGCAGTACTTC	CASSYVGCRGVYEQYF
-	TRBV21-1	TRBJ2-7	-	TGTGCCAGCAGCAAAGGGGGCAGTGGGGGCCACTACGAGCAGTACTTC	CASSKGGSGGHYEQYF
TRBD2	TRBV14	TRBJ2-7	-	TGTGCCAGCAGCCAGGCGGGGGGCCACGAGCAGTACTTC	CASSQAGGHEQYF
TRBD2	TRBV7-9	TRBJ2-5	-	TGTGCCAGCAGCTCCCCGGCGGGACTAGCGGGAGAGACCCAGTACTTC	CASSSPAGLAGETQYF
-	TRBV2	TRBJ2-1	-	TGTGCCAGCAGTGATCGACTAGTAACCTACAATGAGCAGTTCTTC	CASSDRLVTYNEQFF
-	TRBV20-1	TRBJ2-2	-	TGCAGTGCTTGGGGCGCCGGGGAGCTGTTTTTT	CSAWGAGELFF
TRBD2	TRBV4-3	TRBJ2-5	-	TGCGCCAGCAGCCCAGGGACTAGCCAAGGAGAGACCCAGTACTTC	CASSPGTSQGETQYF
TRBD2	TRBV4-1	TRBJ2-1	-	TGCGCCAGCAGCCGCGGACTAGCGGGAGGGCCGTCTTACAATGAGCAGTTCTTC	CASSRGLAGGPSYNEQFF
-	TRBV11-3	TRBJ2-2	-	TGTGCCAGCAGCTTACCGCCAGCGGGCCGCACCGGGGAGCTGTTTTTT	CASSLPPAGRTGELFF
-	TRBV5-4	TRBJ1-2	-	TGTGCCAGCAGCAGCCGGGTAAACTATGGCTACACCTTC	CASSSRVNYGYTF
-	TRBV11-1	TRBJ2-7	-	TGTGCCAGCAGCTCTAGGCGGGCAACCTACGAGCAGTACTTC	CASSSRRATYEQYF
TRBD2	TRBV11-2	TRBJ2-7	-	TGTGCCAGCAGCGCCCACCTAGCGGGACATGGCTACGAGCAGTACTTC	CASSAHLAGHGYEQYF
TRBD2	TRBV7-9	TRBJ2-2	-	TGTGCCAGCAGCTTTGGACTAGCGATCACCGGGGAGCTGTTTTTT	CASSFGLAITGELFF
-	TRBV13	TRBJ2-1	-	TGTGCCAGCAGCCACCCAGGCTCTTCCTACAATGAGCAGTTCTTC	CASSHPGSSYNEQFF
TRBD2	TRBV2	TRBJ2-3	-	TGTGCCAGCAGGGGGACTAGCGGGAACACTCTCACAGATACGCAGTATTTT	CASRGTSGNTLTDTQYF
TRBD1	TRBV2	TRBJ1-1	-	TGTGCCAGCAGCCCGACAGGGGTGACTGAAGCTTTCTTT	CASSPTGVTEAFF
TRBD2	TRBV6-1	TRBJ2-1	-	TGTGCCAGCAAGACTGGCGGGAGTCGCAATGAGCAGTTCTTC	CASKTGGSRNEQFF
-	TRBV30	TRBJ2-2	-	TGTGCCTGGAGAGGTGGCAGACTGATCCCGGACACCGGGGAGCTGTTTTTT	CAWRGGRLIPDTGELFF
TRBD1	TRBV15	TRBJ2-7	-	TGTGCCACCAGCAGAAGGACAGGGAGGTACGAGCAGTACTTC	CATSRRTGRYEQYF